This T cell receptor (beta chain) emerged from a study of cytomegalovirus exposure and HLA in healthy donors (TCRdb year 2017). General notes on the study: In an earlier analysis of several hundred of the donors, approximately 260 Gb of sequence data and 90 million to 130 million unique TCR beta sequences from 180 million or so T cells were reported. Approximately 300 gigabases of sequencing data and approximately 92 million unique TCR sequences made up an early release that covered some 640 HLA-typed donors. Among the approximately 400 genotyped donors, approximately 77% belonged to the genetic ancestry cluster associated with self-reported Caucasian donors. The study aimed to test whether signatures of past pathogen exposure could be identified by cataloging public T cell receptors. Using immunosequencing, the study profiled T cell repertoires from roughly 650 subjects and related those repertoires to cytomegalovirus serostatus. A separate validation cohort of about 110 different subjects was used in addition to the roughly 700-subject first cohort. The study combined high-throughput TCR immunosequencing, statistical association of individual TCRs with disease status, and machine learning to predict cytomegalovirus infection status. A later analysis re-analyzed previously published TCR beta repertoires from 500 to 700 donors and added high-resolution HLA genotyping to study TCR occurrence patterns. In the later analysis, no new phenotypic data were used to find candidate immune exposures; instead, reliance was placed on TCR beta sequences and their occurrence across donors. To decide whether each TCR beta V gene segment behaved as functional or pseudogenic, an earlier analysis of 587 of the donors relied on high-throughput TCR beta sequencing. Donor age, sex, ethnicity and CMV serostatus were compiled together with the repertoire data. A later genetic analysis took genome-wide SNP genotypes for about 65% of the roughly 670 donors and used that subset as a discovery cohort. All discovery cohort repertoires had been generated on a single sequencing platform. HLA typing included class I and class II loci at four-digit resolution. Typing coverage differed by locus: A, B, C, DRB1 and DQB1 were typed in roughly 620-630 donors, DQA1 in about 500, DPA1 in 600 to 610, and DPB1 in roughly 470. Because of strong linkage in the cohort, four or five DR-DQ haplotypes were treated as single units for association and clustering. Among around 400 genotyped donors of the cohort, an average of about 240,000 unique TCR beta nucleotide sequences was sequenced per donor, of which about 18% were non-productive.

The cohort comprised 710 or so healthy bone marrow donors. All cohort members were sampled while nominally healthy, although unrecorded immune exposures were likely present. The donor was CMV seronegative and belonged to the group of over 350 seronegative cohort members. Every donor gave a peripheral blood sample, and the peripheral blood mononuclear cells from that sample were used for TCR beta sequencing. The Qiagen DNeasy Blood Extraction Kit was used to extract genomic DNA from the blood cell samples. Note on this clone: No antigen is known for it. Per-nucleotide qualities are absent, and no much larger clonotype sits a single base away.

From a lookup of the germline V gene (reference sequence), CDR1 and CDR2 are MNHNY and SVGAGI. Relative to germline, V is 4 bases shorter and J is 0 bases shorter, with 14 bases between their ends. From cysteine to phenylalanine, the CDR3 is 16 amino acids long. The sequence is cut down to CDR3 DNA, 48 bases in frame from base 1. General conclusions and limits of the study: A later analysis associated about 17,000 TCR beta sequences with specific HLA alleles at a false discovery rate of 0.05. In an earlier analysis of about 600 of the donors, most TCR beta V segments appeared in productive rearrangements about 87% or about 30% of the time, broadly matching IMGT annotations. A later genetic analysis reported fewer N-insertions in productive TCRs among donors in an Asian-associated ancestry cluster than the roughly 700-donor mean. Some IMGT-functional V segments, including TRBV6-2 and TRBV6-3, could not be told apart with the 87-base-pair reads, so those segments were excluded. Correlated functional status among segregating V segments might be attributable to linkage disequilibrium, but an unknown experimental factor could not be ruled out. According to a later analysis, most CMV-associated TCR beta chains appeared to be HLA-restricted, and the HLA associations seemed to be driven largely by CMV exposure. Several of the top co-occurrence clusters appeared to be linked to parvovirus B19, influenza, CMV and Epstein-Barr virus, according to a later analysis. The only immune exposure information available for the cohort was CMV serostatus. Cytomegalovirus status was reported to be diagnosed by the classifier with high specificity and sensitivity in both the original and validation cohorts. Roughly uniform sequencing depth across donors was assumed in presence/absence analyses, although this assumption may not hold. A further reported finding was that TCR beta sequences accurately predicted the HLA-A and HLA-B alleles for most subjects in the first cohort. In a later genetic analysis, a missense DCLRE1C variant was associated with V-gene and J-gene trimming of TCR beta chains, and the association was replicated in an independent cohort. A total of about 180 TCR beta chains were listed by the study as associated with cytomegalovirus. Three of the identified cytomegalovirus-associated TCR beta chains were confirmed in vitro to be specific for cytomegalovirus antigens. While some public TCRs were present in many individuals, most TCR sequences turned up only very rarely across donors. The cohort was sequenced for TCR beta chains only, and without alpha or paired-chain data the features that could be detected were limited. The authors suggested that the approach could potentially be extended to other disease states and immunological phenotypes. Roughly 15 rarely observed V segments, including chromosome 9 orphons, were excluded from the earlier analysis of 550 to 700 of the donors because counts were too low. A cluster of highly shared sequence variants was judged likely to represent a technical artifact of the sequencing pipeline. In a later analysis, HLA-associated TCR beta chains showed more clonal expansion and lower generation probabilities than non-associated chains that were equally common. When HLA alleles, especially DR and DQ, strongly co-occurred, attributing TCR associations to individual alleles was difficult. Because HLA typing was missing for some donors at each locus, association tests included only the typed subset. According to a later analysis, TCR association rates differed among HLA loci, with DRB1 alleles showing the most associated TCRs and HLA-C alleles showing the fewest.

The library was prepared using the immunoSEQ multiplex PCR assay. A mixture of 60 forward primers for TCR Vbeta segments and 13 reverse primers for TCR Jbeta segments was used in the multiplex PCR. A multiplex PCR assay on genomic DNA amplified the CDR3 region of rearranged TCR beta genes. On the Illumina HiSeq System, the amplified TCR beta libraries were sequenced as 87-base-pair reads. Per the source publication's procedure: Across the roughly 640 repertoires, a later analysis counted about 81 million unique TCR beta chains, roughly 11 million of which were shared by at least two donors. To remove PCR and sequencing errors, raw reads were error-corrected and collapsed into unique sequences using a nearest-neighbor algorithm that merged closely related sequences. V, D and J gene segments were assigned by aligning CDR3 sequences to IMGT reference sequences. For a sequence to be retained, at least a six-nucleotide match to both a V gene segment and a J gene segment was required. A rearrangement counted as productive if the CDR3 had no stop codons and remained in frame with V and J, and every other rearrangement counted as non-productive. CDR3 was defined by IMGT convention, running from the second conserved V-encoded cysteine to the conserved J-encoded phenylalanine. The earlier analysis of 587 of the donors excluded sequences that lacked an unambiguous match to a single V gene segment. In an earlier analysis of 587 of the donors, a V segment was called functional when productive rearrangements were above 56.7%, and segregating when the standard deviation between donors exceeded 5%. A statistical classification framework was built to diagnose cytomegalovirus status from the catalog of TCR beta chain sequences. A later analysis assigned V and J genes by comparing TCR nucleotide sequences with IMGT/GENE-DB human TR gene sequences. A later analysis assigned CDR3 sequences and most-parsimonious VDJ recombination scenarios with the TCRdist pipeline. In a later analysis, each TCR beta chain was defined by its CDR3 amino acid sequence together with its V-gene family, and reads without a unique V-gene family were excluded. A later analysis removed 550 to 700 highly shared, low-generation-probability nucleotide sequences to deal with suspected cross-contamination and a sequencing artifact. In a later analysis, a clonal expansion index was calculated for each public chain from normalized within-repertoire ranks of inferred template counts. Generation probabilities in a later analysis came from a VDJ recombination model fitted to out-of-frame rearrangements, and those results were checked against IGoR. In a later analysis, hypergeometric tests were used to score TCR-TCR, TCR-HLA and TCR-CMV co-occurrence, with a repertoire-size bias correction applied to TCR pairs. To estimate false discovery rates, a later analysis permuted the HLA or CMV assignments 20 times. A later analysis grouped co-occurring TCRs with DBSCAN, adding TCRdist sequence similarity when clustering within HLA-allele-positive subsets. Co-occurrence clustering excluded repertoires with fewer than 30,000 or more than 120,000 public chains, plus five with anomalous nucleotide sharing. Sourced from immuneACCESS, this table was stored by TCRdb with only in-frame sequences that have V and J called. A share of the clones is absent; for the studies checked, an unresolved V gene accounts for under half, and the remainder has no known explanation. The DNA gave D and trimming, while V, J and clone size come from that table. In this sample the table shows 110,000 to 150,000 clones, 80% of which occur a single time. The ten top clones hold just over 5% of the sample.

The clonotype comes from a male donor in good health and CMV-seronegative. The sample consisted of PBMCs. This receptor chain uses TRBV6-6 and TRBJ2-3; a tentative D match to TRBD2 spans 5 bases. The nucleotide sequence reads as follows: TGTGCCAGCAGTTTATGGACTTATACTAGCACAGATACGCAGTATTTT. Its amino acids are CASSLWTYTSTDTQYF.